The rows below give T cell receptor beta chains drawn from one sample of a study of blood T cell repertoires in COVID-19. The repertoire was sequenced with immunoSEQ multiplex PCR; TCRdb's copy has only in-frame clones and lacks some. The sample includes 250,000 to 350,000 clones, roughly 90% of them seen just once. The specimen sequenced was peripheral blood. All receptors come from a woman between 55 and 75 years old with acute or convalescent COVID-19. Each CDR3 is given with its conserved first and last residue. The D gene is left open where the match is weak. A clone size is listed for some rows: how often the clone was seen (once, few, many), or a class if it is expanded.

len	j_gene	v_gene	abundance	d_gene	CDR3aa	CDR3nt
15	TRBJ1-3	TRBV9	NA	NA	CASSAADAGGNTIYF	TGTGCCAGCAGCGCCGCGGACGCGGGTGGAAACACCATATATTTT
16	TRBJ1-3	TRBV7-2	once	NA	CASSLDPISAGNTIYF	TGTGCCAGCAGCTTAGACCCCATCAGCGCTGGAAACACCATATATTTT
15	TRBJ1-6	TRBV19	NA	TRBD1	CASSIKGQAVSPLHF	TGTGCCAGTAGTATAAAGGGACAGGCAGTGTCACCCCTCCACTTT
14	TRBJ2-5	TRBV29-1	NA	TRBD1	CSARGQGLGETQYF	TGCAGCGCTAGGGGACAGGGCCTCGGGGAGACCCAGTACTTC
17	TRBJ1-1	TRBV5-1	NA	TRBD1	CASSSGTGQRRDTEAFF	TGCGCCAGCAGCTCCGGGACAGGCCAAAGGCGAGACACTGAAGCTTTCTTT
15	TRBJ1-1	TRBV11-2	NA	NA	CASSFLQAMNTEAFF	TGTGCCAGCAGCTTCCTCCAGGCTATGAACACTGAAGCTTTCTTT
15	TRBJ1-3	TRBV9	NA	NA	CASSVGQLSGNTIYF	TGTGCCAGCAGCGTTGGACAGCTCTCTGGAAACACCATATATTTT
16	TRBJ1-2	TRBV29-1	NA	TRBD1	CSAAPANRGDNYGYTF	TGCAGCGCCGCCCCCGCCAACAGGGGCGATAACTATGGCTACACCTTC
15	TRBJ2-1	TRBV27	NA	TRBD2	CASSLWLAGPYEQFF	TGTGCCAGCAGTTTATGGCTAGCGGGACCGTATGAGCAGTTCTTC
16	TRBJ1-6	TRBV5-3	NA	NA	CARSFTPGASNSPLHF	TGTGCCAGAAGCTTTACCCCGGGTGCGAGTAATTCACCCCTCCACTTT
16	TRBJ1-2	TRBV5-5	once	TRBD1	CASSRGQGALGYGYTF	TGTGCCAGCAGTCGTGGACAGGGGGCATTAGGCTATGGCTACACCTTC
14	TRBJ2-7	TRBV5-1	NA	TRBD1	CASSLGDRGPEQYF	TGCGCCAGCAGCTTGGGAGACAGGGGGCCCGAGCAGTACTTC
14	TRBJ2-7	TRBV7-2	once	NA	CASSLARTVYEQYF	TGTGCCAGCAGCTTAGCGAGGACAGTTTACGAGCAGTACTTC
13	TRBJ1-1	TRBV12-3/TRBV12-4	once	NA	CASSDPGVRKAFF	TGTGCCAGCAGTGACCCGGGGGTCCGGAAAGCTTTCTTT
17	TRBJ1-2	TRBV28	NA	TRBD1	CASSFNPRTGGAYGYTF	TGTGCCAGCAGTTTCAACCCAAGGACAGGGGGCGCGTATGGCTACACCTTC
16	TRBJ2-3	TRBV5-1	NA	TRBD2	CASSLLGGGATDTQYF	TGCGCCAGCAGCTTACTCGGCGGGGGGGCCACAGATACGCAGTATTTT
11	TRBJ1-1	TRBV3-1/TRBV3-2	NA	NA	CASSHSPGAFF	TGTGCCAGCAGCCACTCCCCCGGGGCTTTCTTT
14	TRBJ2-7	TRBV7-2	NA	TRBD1	CASSLRQGRNEQYF	TGTGCCAGCAGCCTCCGACAGGGGCGGAACGAGCAGTACTTC
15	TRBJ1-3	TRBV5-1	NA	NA	CASSVNTGFGNTIYF	TGCGCCAGCAGCGTTAATACAGGATTTGGAAACACCATATATTTT
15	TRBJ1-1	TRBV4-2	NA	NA	CASSQDLRGNTEAFF	TGTGCCAGCAGCCAAGACCTCAGGGGTAACACTGAAGCTTTCTTT
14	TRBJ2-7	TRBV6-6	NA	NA	CASKGTSALHEQYF	TGTGCCAGCAAGGGGACATCTGCCCTCCACGAGCAGTACTTC
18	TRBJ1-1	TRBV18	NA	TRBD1	CASSPRDSTGVMNTEAFF	TGTGCCAGCTCACCCAGGGACAGTACAGGGGTCATGAACACTGAAGCTTTCTTT
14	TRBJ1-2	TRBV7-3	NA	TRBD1	CASSRGTANYGYTF	TGTGCCAGCAGCCGGGGGACAGCTAACTATGGCTACACCTTC
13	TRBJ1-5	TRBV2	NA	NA	CASRGDSNQPQHF	TGTGCCAGCAGGGGAGATAGCAATCAGCCCCAGCATTTT
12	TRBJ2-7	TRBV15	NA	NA	CATGRSSYEQYF	TGTGCCACCGGGAGGAGCTCCTACGAGCAGTACTTC
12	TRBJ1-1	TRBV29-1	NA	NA	CSASAGNTEAFF	TGCAGCGCCTCGGCAGGTAACACTGAAGCTTTCTTT
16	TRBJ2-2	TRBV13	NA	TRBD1	CASSLGTGGKIGELFF	TGTGCCAGCAGCTTAGGGACAGGGGGCAAGATCGGGGAGCTGTTTTTT